This entry is about one T cell receptor beta chain. Trimming took 1 base from V and 5 from J; bases not matched to a gene: 9. Germline V gives CDR1 ENHRY, CDR2 SYGVKD. This CDR3 comprises 16 residues. These data belong to a study of shared clonotypes between healthy human individuals. Approximately 270 ng DNA, tens of thousands of T cell genomes, went into unsorted PBMC replicate PCRs. Unsorted PBMC DNA went through sequencing on ten immunoSEQ deep assay plates. Assay: immunoSEQ multiplex PCR; the TCRdb copy retains only in-frame clones and omits some. Altogether some 500,000 clones are present, roughly 80% being singletons, with the ten largest covering more than 10%.

The source of this sequence is a woman aged 40 to 50 in good health. Some clones in this sample may be carry-over from other donors' samples. The chain carries TRBV10-3 and TRBJ1-2, with TRBD1 identical over 8 bases. Sequences were obtained from PBMCs. DNA for the CDR3: TGTGCCATCAGTGAGTTAGGGACAGGCCGGGGGTATGGCTACACCTTC. Its protein is CAISELGTGRGYGYTF.